What follows describes a single T cell receptor beta chain. The length of the CDR3 is 15 residues. The germline CDR1 and CDR2 sequences are LGHNA and YSLEER. The V and J ends lost 0 bases and 10 bases, in that order; junction bases with no gene match: 8. The entry originates in a study of T cell changes during pregnancy in multiple sclerosis. The method was immunoSEQ multiplex PCR; TCRdb's version includes in-frame clones alone and lacks a portion of them. In the table there are about 73,000 clones, around 94% of which are singletons. The source of this sequence is a female donor in good health, enrolled as a control in a pregnancy study. The chain is built from TRBV4-3 and TRBJ2-2, with 7 nucleotides matching TRBD2. The sequencing here drew on peripheral blood, taken in the third trimester of pregnancy. The CDR3 sequence: CASSQDRWEGKELFF. The DNA of the CDR3 is TGCGCCAGCAGCCAAGATAGGTGGGAGGGCAAGGAGCTGTTTTTT.